These T cell receptor beta chains were read from a single sample in a study of T cell responses to AZD1222 COVID-19 vaccine. TCRdb's table, derived via immunoSEQ multiplex PCR, lists solely in-frame clones and lacks some. The sample has around 130,000 clones, about nine tenths seen once. The specimen was peripheral blood, collected on day 0 of AZD1222 vaccination. The receptor source for this set is an adult in good health. Both conserved end residues are part of each CDR3. A D gene is named only where the DNA matches it firmly. The size field is filled for only some rows; it gives once, few, many or a size class.

J: TRBJ2-3; D: -; size: -; V: TRBV6-5; CDR3: CASTPGVADTQYF; DNA: TGTGCCAGTACGCCGGGGGTCGCAGATACGCAGTATTTT
J: TRBJ1-5; D: -; size: -; V: TRBV16; CDR3: CASSQRISNQPQHF; DNA: TGTGCCAGCAGCCAAAGAATCAGCAATCAGCCCCAGCATTTT
J: TRBJ2-5; D: -; size: -; V: TRBV5-6; CDR3: CASSLEGGHQETQYF; DNA: TGTGCCAGCAGCTTGGAGGGGGGTCACCAAGAGACCCAGTACTTC
J: TRBJ1-5; D: -; size: -; V: TRBV6-2/TRBV6-3; CDR3: CASTPDSNFQPQHF; DNA: TGTGCCAGCACCCCTGACAGTAATTTCCAGCCCCAGCATTTT
J: TRBJ1-2; D: -; size: -; V: TRBV7-9; CDR3: CASSLDAGGYGYTF; DNA: TGTGCCAGCAGCTTAGACGCAGGCGGCTATGGCTACACCTTC
J: TRBJ1-4; D: -; size: -; V: TRBV30; CDR3: CAWSNTWGINEKLFF; DNA: TGTGCCTGGAGCAACACATGGGGTATAAATGAAAAACTGTTTTTT
J: TRBJ2-4; D: -; size: once; V: TRBV10-3; CDR3: CAISDRGRAKNIQYF; DNA: TGTGCCATCAGTGATAGAGGCCGGGCCAAAAACATTCAGTACTTC
J: TRBJ1-5; D: -; size: -; V: TRBV4-1; CDR3: CASSQAGRGSNQPQHF; DNA: TGCGCCAGCAGCCAAGCAGGGAGGGGTAGCAATCAGCCCCAGCATTTT
J: TRBJ1-1; D: TRBD1; size: -; V: TRBV6-5; CDR3: CASRTGNLNTEAFF; DNA: TGTGCCAGCAGGACAGGGAATCTGAACACTGAAGCTTTCTTT
J: TRBJ1-1; D: TRBD1; size: once; V: TRBV5-1; CDR3: CASRGQGTTEAFF; DNA: TGCGCCAGCAGAGGACAGGGAACGACTGAAGCTTTCTTT
J: TRBJ1-5; D: -; size: few; V: TRBV19; CDR3: CASRTIEGFNSNQPQHF; DNA: TGTGCCAGTAGGACTATCGAGGGTTTTAATAGCAATCAGCCCCAGCATTTT
J: TRBJ1-4; D: TRBD1; size: -; V: TRBV9; CDR3: CASSDRTGGDEKLFF; DNA: TGTGCCAGCAGCGACCGGACAGGTGGCGATGAAAAACTGTTTTTT
J: TRBJ1-3; D: -; size: -; V: TRBV6-5; CDR3: CASSYTRTAGNTIYF; DNA: TGTGCCAGCAGTTACACCCGGACAGCTGGAAACACCATATATTTT
J: TRBJ2-5; D: TRBD2; size: -; V: TRBV12-3/TRBV12-4; CDR3: CASSFASGETQYF; DNA: TGTGCCAGCAGTTTTGCTAGCGGAGAGACCCAGTACTTC
J: TRBJ1-1; D: TRBD1; size: -; V: TRBV18; CDR3: CASSLTGSTEAFF; DNA: TGTGCCAGCTCACTGACAGGGAGTACTGAAGCTTTCTTT
J: TRBJ1-1; D: TRBD1; size: -; V: TRBV7-9; CDR3: CASSLRDRKSEAFF; DNA: TGTGCCAGCAGCCTACGGGACAGAAAGTCAGAAGCTTTCTTT
J: TRBJ1-5; D: TRBD1; size: few; V: TRBV2; CDR3: CASSLTVRTGEGQPQHF; DNA: TGTGCCAGCAGCCTCACCGTGCGGACAGGGGAAGGTCAGCCCCAGCATTTT
J: TRBJ1-5; D: TRBD1; size: -; V: TRBV20-1; CDR3: CSASSIRDRYSNQPQHF; DNA: TGCAGTGCTAGTAGTATTAGGGACAGATATAGCAATCAGCCCCAGCATTTT
J: TRBJ2-2; D: -; size: -; V: TRBV4-1; CDR3: CASSPLQGSGTGELFF; DNA: TGCGCCAGCAGCCCCCTACAGGGATCGGGCACCGGGGAGCTGTTTTTT
J: TRBJ1-1; D: -; size: -; V: TRBV19; CDR3: CASSSAGTGGGEAFF; DNA: TGTGCCAGTAGTTCCGCAGGGACGGGAGGGGGTGAAGCTTTCTTT
J: TRBJ1-1; D: TRBD1; size: -; V: TRBV5-1; CDR3: CASAASQGRAFF; DNA: TGCGCCAGCGCTGCCTCACAGGGGCGGGCTTTCTTT
J: TRBJ1-4; D: -; size: -; V: TRBV19; CDR3: CASSIPRGTNEKLFF; DNA: TGTGCCAGTAGTATTCCGAGGGGGACTAATGAAAAACTGTTTTTT
J: TRBJ1-6; D: -; size: -; V: TRBV5-1; CDR3: CASSLVTIPNSPLHF; DNA: TGCGCCAGCAGCTTGGTAACGATCCCCAATTCACCCCTCCACTTT
J: TRBJ1-1; D: -; size: -; V: TRBV7-9; CDR3: CASSLDRTTEAFF; DNA: TGTGCCAGCAGCTTAGACAGGACCACTGAAGCTTTCTTT
J: TRBJ1-1; D: TRBD1; size: -; V: TRBV5-4; CDR3: CASSQDRGKRGNTEAFF; DNA: TGTGCCAGCAGCCAGGACAGGGGAAAAAGGGGGAACACTGAAGCTTTCTTT
J: TRBJ2-4; D: -; size: -; V: TRBV5-1; CDR3: CASSPGVAKNIQYF; DNA: TGCGCCAGCAGCCCGGGGGTAGCCAAAAACATTCAGTACTTC
J: TRBJ1-2; D: -; size: -; V: TRBV19; CDR3: CASSLSSGDGYGYTF; DNA: TGTGCCAGTAGCCTCTCGTCGGGGGATGGCTATGGCTACACCTTC
J: TRBJ1-5; D: -; size: -; V: TRBV7-6; CDR3: CASSLMDSNQPQHF; DNA: TGTGCCAGCAGCTTGATGGACAGCAATCAGCCCCAGCATTTT
J: TRBJ1-5; D: TRBD1; size: -; V: TRBV6-5; CDR3: CATTPRTGVGQPQHF; DNA: TGTGCCACAACCCCTAGAACAGGGGTAGGTCAGCCCCAGCATTTT
J: TRBJ1-6; D: -; size: -; V: TRBV3-1/TRBV3-2; CDR3: CASSLGPGSSPLHF; DNA: TGTGCCAGCAGCCTCGGACCGGGATCTTCACCCCTCCACTTT
J: TRBJ2-7; D: -; size: -; V: TRBV2; CDR3: CASSAYEQYF; DNA: TGTGCCAGCTCGGCCTACGAGCAGTACTTC
J: TRBJ2-3; D: TRBD1; size: -; V: TRBV30; CDR3: CACGQEVFPDTQYF; DNA: TGTGCCTGCGGACAGGAAGTATTTCCAGATACGCAGTATTTT
J: TRBJ1-5; D: TRBD1; size: -; V: TRBV27; CDR3: CASNDRGQPQHF; DNA: TGTGCCAGCAACGACAGGGGTCAGCCCCAGCATTTT
J: TRBJ2-7; D: TRBD1; size: -; V: TRBV6-5; CDR3: CASSPGTASYEQYF; DNA: TGTGCCAGCAGTCCCGGGACAGCATCCTACGAGCAGTACTTC
J: TRBJ2-7; D: -; size: -; V: TRBV6-2/TRBV6-3; CDR3: CASSPLGEQYF; DNA: TGTGCCAGCAGCCCCTTGGGGGAGCAGTACTTC
J: TRBJ2-2; D: TRBD1; size: -; V: TRBV7-2; CDR3: CASSFRTGAGTGELFF; DNA: TGTGCCAGCAGCTTTCGGACAGGGGCGGGCACCGGGGAGCTGTTTTTT
J: TRBJ2-1; D: -; size: once; V: TRBV19; CDR3: CATTFGGRYNEQFF; DNA: TGTGCCACTACGTTTGGGGGTAGGTACAATGAGCAGTTCTTC
J: TRBJ2-7; D: -; size: -; V: TRBV25-1; CDR3: CASSALPGPHYEQYF; DNA: TGTGCCAGCTCGGCCCTCCCAGGGCCCCACTACGAGCAGTACTTC
J: TRBJ2-1; D: -; size: -; V: TRBV18; CDR3: CASSLRDPTEGEQFF; DNA: TGTGCCAGCTCACTCCGGGACCCGACAGAGGGTGAGCAGTTCTTC
J: TRBJ1-6; D: -; size: few; V: TRBV27; CDR3: CASSWRSGSNSPLHF; DNA: TGTGCCAGCAGTTGGAGGAGCGGGAGTAATTCACCCCTCCACTTT
J: TRBJ2-7; D: TRBD1; size: -; V: TRBV7-8; CDR3: CASSSGQGYYFSLPYF; DNA: TGTGCCAGCAGCTCCGGACAGGGCTATTACTTTTCCCTCCCGTACTTC
J: TRBJ2-3; D: -; size: -; V: TRBV19; CDR3: CASSPRGGGSTDTQYF; DNA: TGTGCCAGTAGTCCACGAGGGGGGGGGAGCACAGATACGCAGTATTTT
J: TRBJ2-7; D: -; size: -; V: TRBV7-2; CDR3: CASSQPGQRVYEQYF; DNA: TGTGCCAGCAGCCAACCTGGGCAGAGAGTGTACGAGCAGTACTTC
J: TRBJ1-6; D: -; size: -; V: TRBV12-3/TRBV12-4; CDR3: CASSPGGSPLHF; DNA: TGTGCCAGCAGTCCCGGGGGCAGTCCCCTCCACTTT